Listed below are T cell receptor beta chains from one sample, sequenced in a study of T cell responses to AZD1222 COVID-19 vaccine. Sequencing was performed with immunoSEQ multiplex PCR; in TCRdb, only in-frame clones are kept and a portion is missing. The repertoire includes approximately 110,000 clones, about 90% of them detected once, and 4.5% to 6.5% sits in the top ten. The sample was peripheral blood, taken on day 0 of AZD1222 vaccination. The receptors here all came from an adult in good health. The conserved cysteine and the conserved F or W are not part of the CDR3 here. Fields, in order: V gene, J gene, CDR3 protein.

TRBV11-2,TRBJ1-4,ASSLDLGQGEKLF
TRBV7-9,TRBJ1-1,ASSYLTMGGDNTEAF
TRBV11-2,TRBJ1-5,ASSLGEDQPQH
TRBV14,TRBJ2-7,ASSQGLGQGLSYEQY
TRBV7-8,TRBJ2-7,ASSRGQGGEQY
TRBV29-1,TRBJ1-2,SVEGTGGAWYGYT
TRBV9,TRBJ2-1,ASSPESNEQF
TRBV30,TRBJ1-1,AWTRTGLGNTEAF
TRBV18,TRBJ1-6,ASSPLGQHNSPLH
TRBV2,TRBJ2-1,ASSRAQSSYNEQF
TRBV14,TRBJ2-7,ASTLGGAGSSYEQY